The 27 T cell receptor beta chains below were found in one sample sequenced in a study of CD8+ T cells in alopecia areata. Sequencing templates came from extracted RNA that was reverse transcribed into cDNA. TCRdb's copy holds only in-frame clones and misses some; the assay was immunoSEQ multiplex PCR. The sample consists of 120,000 or so clones, 58% of them appearing once. Treatment described: oral pan-JAK inhibitor, 5-10 mg twice daily. The source was CD8+ T cells sorted from blood, collected at week 4, from a patient treated with tofacitinib. The receptors here all came from a human donor with alopecia areata.

The chain joins TRBV4-3 to TRBJ2-2, with D perhaps given as TRBD1 or TRBD2 (5 bases each). The CDR3 consists of 15 residues. V gave up 0 bases and J gave up 9 bases, with 14 bases separating them. CDR1 LGHNA and CDR2 YSLEER come from the germline V gene. The CDR3 nucleotides are TGCGCCAGCAGCCAAGACCGGGACCCTAGCTGGGAGCTGTTTTTT. Residues: CASSQDRDPSWELFF.

This clone was seen just once. The chain has TRBV28 and TRBJ1-1; unclear D gene. V was pared by 1 base and J by 5 bases, with 5 bases between. CDR3 length equals 12 residues. The V gene's germline CDR1 is MDHEN and CDR2 SYDVKM. The CDR3 spells CASSLLGTEAFF. CDR3 DNA: TGTGCCAGCAGTTTATTGGGAACTGAAGCTTTCTTT.

The rearrangement links TRBV30 to TRBJ1-2, with unresolved D. The V end lost 1 base, the J end lost 14 bases, and 14 bases lay between the germline ends. In germline, CDR1 is GTSNPN, CDR2 SVGIG (reference sequence). CDR3 length: 11 amino acids. The CDR3: CAWSEEDGRTF. The CDR3 DNA sequence: TGTGCCTGGAGTGAGGAGGACGGCAGAACCTTC.

The chain employs TRBV4-1 and TRBJ1-6; 8 positions match TRBD1. The CDR3 is made up of 16 amino acids. Germline loops: CDR1 MGHRA, CDR2 YSYEKL. V gave up 1 base and J gave up 7 bases; unmatched junction bases: 6. DNA of the CDR3: TGCGCCAGCAGCCAAGTCAATTCAGGGGGCAATTCACCCCTCCACTTT. It is translated as CASSQVNSGGNSPLHF.

This clone was seen a few times. The rearrangement links TRBV5-1 to TRBJ2-1, with a weak D call TRBD1 (6 bases). The germline V and J ends were trimmed by 0 bases and 8 bases, with 18 bases remaining between them. There are 16 residues in the CDR3. CDR1 SGHRS and CDR2 YFSETQ come from the germline V gene. The CDR3 loop reads CASSLGYQGQRHEQFF. CDR3 nucleotide sequence: TGCGCCAGCAGCTTGGGGTACCAGGGACAAAGGCATGAGCAGTTCTTC.

The chain carries TRBV29-1 and TRBJ2-7; no firm D call. This CDR3 is 11 amino acids long. Germline V gene data show CDR1 as SQVTM and CDR2 as ANQGSEA. V gave up 0 bases and J gave up 5 bases, with 5 bases separating them. The CDR3 is CSVEDIHEQYF. The DNA of the CDR3 is TGCAGCGTTGAAGATATCCACGAGCAGTACTTC.

This clone was found once. The J gene is TRBJ1-2, the V gene TRBV18, with a possible D match to TRBD1 (5 bases). CDR3 length: 15 amino acids. Germline V lookup: CDR1 KGHSH, CDR2 LQKENI. Trimming shortened V by 3 bases and J by 7 bases, and 18 bases separated the two germline ends. This CDR3 reads CASSPNEGPGAGYTF. DNA of the CDR3: TGTGCCAGCTCACCCAACGAGGGACCTGGGGCTGGCTACACCTTC.

A remark on this clone: Distinct nucleotide sequences in the sample also encode this CDR3. CDR3 amino acids: CASSLEASYEQYF. The CDR3 DNA reads as TGTGCCAGCAGCTTAGAGGCGTCCTACGAGCAGTACTTC. The J gene is TRBJ2-7, the V gene TRBV13; no clear D. Germline assignment: CDR1 PRHDT and CDR2 FYEKMQ (reference sequence). V gave up 1 base and J gave up 1 base, with 5 bases separating them. The CDR3 contains 13 residues.

This chain connects TRBV6-5 to TRBJ2-5, with 9 bases matching TRBD2. Germline trimming cut 0 bases from V and 5 bases from J; bases unmatched to any gene: 4. This CDR3 contains 15 residues. CDR1 and CDR2 from the germline V gene are MNHEY and SVGAGI. The CDR3 sequence: CASSYSAGGWETQYF. CDR3 nucleotide sequence: TGTGCCAGCAGTTACTCGGCGGGAGGGTGGGAGACCCAGTACTTC.

The rearrangement links TRBV30 to TRBJ1-2; D gene uncertain. The V end was cut by 6 bases, the J end by 8 bases, with 7 bases between. The germline gives CDR1 GTSNPN, CDR2 SVGIG (reference sequence). The CDR3 loop spans 9 amino acids. The CDR3 is CACHHGYTF. The CDR3 region has the DNA TGTGCCTGTCATCACGGCTACACCTTC.

This sequence joins TRBV7-8 and TRBJ2-1; 7 nucleotides match TRBD2. This CDR3 is 14 amino acids long. CDR1 and CDR2 (germline): SGHVS, FQNEAQ. The ends lost 3 bases at V and 3 bases at J; junction bases unmatched: 2. In DNA, the CDR3 is TGTGCCAGCAGCTTGGGGGGGATCTACAATGAGCAGTTCTTC. It translates to CASSLGGIYNEQFF.

The chain's CDR3 is CASSYSIGGGTDTQYF. CDR3 coding DNA: TGTGCCAGCAGTTACTCGATAGGCGGGGGGACAGATACGCAGTATTTT. The chain combines TRBV6-5 with TRBJ2-3; 8 positions agree with TRBD2. The ends lost 0 bases at V and 3 bases at J; junction bases unmatched: 5. CDR1 is MNHEY and CDR2 is SVGAGI in the germline V gene. The CDR3 length is 16 residues.

In this sample, this clone turned up a few times. This chain uses TRBV6-5 with TRBJ2-1; 7 bases match TRBD2. V lost 10 bases and J lost 5; bases outside the gene matches: 11. CDR1 MNHEY and CDR2 SVGAGI come from the germline V gene. The CDR3 is 14 residues long. The CDR3 bases are TGTGCCACCTCGCCAGCGGGGCCCCACAATGAGCAGTTCTTC. Translating gives CATSPAGPHNEQFF.

This chain connects TRBV5-6 to TRBJ2-5; tentative D call: TRBD1 (7 bases). The CDR3 spans 15 residues. Trimming took off 0 bases at V and 5 bases at J, with 14 bases between the two ends. CDR1 is SGHDT, CDR2 YYEEEE, per germline. The CDR3 nucleotides read TGTGCCAGCAGCTTGGTGGAGGGGGCATTGGAGACCCAGTACTTC. Residues: CASSLVEGALETQYF.

This clone was seen just once. The rearrangement joins TRBV29-1 to TRBJ2-3; tentatively, D is TRBD2 (5 bases). The CDR3 has 15 amino acids. The V end lost 1 base, the J end lost 6 bases, and 17 bases lay between the germline ends. CDR1 and CDR2 from the germline V gene are SQVTM and ANQGSEA. DNA for the CDR3: TGCAGCGTTGAAGCCTCGGAGGACCGGCGGGATACGCAGTATTTT. As protein: CSVEASEDRRDTQYF.

The gene calls are TRBV7-8 and TRBJ2-3; 8 bases align to TRBD2. V lost 3 bases to trimming and J lost 0 bases; unmatched junction nucleotides: 11. The CDR3 runs to 18 residues. CDR1 and CDR2 from the germline V gene are SGHVS and FQNEAQ. In DNA, the CDR3 is TGTGCCAGCAGCTTCCCGCCCAGCGGGGGACTTAGCACAGATACGCAGTATTTT. As protein: CASSFPPSGGLSTDTQYF. The full variable domain, rest sourced from reference TRBV7-8 and TRBJ2-3, is GAGVSQSPRYKVAKRGQDVALRCDPISGHVSLFWYQQALGQGPEFLTYFQNEAQLDKSGLPSDRFFAERPEGSVSTLKIQRTQQEDSAVYLCASSFPPSGGLSTDTQYFGPGTRLTVL.

This chain links TRBV7-9 with TRBJ2-7, with a tentative D call TRBD2 (7 bases). Germline CDR1 and CDR2: SEHNR and FQNEAQ (reference sequence). This CDR3 is built from 14 residues. Between the trimmed V and J ends, which lost 5 bases and 6 bases, there was a span of 17 bases. The CDR3 coding sequence is TGTGCCAGCAGCCCAAGGGGGACTACCATCGAGCAGTACTTC. As protein: CASSPRGTTIEQYF.

In its sample, this clone was seen a few times. The chain carries TRBV29-1 and TRBJ1-6; D unclear. V lost 4 bases to trimming and J lost 8 bases, with 9 bases between them. This CDR3 comprises 12 residues. Germline V CDR1 and CDR2: SQVTM, ANQGSEA. The CDR3 coding sequence is TGCAGCGTTGGAGGTAATGATTCACCCCTCCACTTT. Translation: CSVGGNDSPLHF.

The CDR3: CASSPLDNTDTQYF. The CDR3 DNA reads TGTGCCAGCTCACCCCTGGACAACACAGATACGCAGTATTTT. The chain joins TRBV18 to TRBJ2-3; maybe TRBD1 (5 bases). The germline gives CDR1 KGHSH, CDR2 LQKENI. Deletions cut 3 bases from V and 2 bases from J, with 9 bases between. This CDR3 contains 14 residues.

The V gene is TRBV29-1, the J gene TRBJ1-2; D gene uncertain. The CDR3 loop spans 14 amino acids. Germline CDR1 reads SQVTM; CDR2 reads ANQGSEA. V was shortened by 0 bases and J by 7 bases, with 15 bases between the two germline ends. Here the CDR3 reads CSVEDLGEYLGYTF. CDR3 DNA: TGCAGCGTTGAAGATCTCGGGGAGTACCTTGGCTACACCTTC.

The chain combines TRBV25-1 with TRBJ1-1, with no clear D. Germline values: CDR1 MGHDK, CDR2 SYGVNS. CDR3 length equals 13 residues. Trimming stripped 2 bases from V and 4 bases from J, with 8 bases between. CDR3 protein: CASSEGRITEAFF. For the CDR3, the DNA is TGTGCCAGCAGTGAAGGGCGGATCACTGAAGCTTTCTTT.

This chain joins TRBV27 and TRBJ1-2; possibly TRBD1 for D (5 bases). CDR3 length: 14 residues. The germline gives CDR1 MNHEY, CDR2 SMNVEV (reference sequence). V lost 5 bases, J lost 4 bases, and 14 bases lay in between. The CDR3 DNA reads TGTGCCAGCAGTCCCCCGGGACGGCTCTATGGCTACACCTTC. Translation gives CASSPPGRLYGYTF.

The genes are TRBV2 and TRBJ1-6; 8 bases agree with TRBD1. The CDR3 is 13 residues long. Germline V gene sequence: CDR1 SNHLY, CDR2 FYNNEI. The V and J ends lost 2 bases and 10 bases, in that order; junction bases with no gene match: 1. The DNA for the CDR3 is TGTGCCAGCAGTGAAACAGGGGGATCACCCCTCCACTTT. Translated, it gives CASSETGGSPLHF. The variable domain in full, completed from reference TRBV2 and TRBJ1-6, reads EPEVTQTPSHQVTQMGQEVILRCVPISNHLYFYWYRQILGQKVEFLVSFYNNEISEKSEIFDDQFSVERPDGSNFTLKIRSTKLEDSAMYFCASSETGGSPLHFGNGTRLTVT.

The chain employs TRBV7-2 and TRBJ2-3, with 8 bases identical to TRBD2. CDR3 length equals 17 residues. V dropped 1 base and J dropped 2; count of bases not matched to a gene: 8. Germline CDR1 and CDR2: SGHTA and FQGNSA. The CDR3, as DNA: TGTGCCAGCAGCTTAGGGGTGGTAGCGGGGATCACAGATACGCAGTATTTT. This sequence encodes CASSLGVVAGITDTQYF.

V usage is TRBV30 and J usage is TRBJ2-1, with 8 positions matching TRBD1. CDR3 length: 14 amino acids. V gave up 5 bases and J gave up 4 bases; unmatched junction bases: 7. Germline-derived CDR1 and CDR2 are GTSNPN and SVGIG (reference sequence). The CDR3 DNA sequence: TGTGCCTGGGCCCCGGGACAGGTTTACAATGAGCAGTTCTTC. Translation gives CAWAPGQVYNEQFF.

This chain joins TRBV27 and TRBJ1-4, with 9 bases identical to TRBD1. V was pared by 6 bases and J by 5 bases, with 4 bases of the junction left unmatched. CDR3 length: 14 residues. Germline assignment: CDR1 MNHEY and CDR2 SMNVEV (reference sequence). CDR3 residues: CASSDRGENEKLFF. CDR3 DNA: TGTGCCAGCAGCGACAGGGGGGAGAATGAAAAACTGTTTTTT.

The chain employs TRBV11-2 and TRBJ1-1; D is undetermined. This CDR3 contains 11 residues. In germline, CDR1 is SGHAT, CDR2 FQNNGV. With 3 bases removed from V and 8 bases from J, the gap between germline ends came to 7 bases. CDR3 amino acids: CASSLRREAFF. The CDR3 DNA sequence: TGTGCCAGCAGCTTGAGAAGGGAAGCTTTCTTT.